These 22 T cell receptor beta chains share one sample of origin, sequenced in a study of T cell repertoires in cytomegalovirus infection. From the reads, TCRdb called clonotypes with MiXCR, one entry per CDR3 protein. The data show about 830,000 distinct CDR3 sequences, approximately 29% seen once. No cognate antigen is known for these TCRs. This specimen was cultured CD8+ T cells from PBMCs, taken from culture after CMV antigen stimulation. The source of these receptors is a human donor in good health (CMV status not recorded). Some clones in this sample may be carry-over from other donors' samples.

This clonotype appeared a few times. In nucleotides, the CDR3 is TGTGCCAGCAGCTCTTCCTGGGGCGCTGGGAACTCCTACGAGCAGTACGTC. As protein: CASSSSWGAGNSYEQYV. This chain joins TRBV7-9 and TRBJ2-7, with TRBD1 as a possible D gene (5 bases). The CDR3 loop spans 17 amino acids. The ends were cut back, 4 bases at V and 0 bases at J, with 19 bases in the middle. Germline V gives CDR1 SEHNR, CDR2 FQNEAQ (reference sequence).

This clonotype was picked up a small number of times. CDR3 in amino acids: CSASGSYGNTIYF. The CDR3 DNA reads as TGCAGTGCTAGCGGCAGTTATGGAAACACCATATATTTT. The chain employs TRBV20-1 and TRBJ1-3; D gene ambiguous. In germline, CDR1 is DFQATT, CDR2 SNEGSKA (reference sequence). V dropped 3 bases and J dropped 3 bases, with 9 bases sitting between them. The CDR3 covers 13 residues.

The V gene is TRBV2, the J gene TRBJ1-6, with D unclear. Germline values: CDR1 SNHLY, CDR2 FYNNEI. V was clipped by 3 bases and J by 0 bases, with 9 bases between them. The CDR3 has 16 residues. CDR3 region: CASSDGRSSYNSPLHF. The CDR3 DNA follows: TGTGCCAGCAGTGATGGAAGAAGCTCCTATAATTCACCCCTCCACTTT.

This clonotype was recorded a few times. CDR3 amino acids: CASSQSDREGDTQYF. The CDR3 region has the DNA TGTGCCAGCAGCCAATCCGACAGGGAAGGAGATACGCAGTATTTT. The rearrangement links TRBV4-2 to TRBJ2-3; 7 nucleotides agree with TRBD1. The CDR3 spans 15 residues. Germline V gene data show CDR1 as LGHNA and CDR2 as YNFKEQ. V shed 2 bases and J 5 bases; nucleotides not matched to a gene: 7.

J is TRBJ2-7 and V is TRBV28; 7 nucleotides agree with TRBD1. Trimming cost V 5 bases and J 3 bases; bases outside gene matches: 7. CDR3 length: 14 residues. Germline CDR1 and CDR2: MDHEN and SYDVKM. This chain's CDR3 is CASSPGQTLYEQYF. DNA of the CDR3: TGTGCCAGCAGTCCGGGACAGACGCTCTACGAGCAGTACTTC.

This clonotype has just a few counts. CDR3 protein: CASNLAGPRDEQFF. The CDR3 DNA reads as TGTGCCAGCAACTTAGCGGGGCCGCGGGATGAGCAGTTCTTC. The chain recombines TRBV5-5 with TRBJ2-1, with 8 bases that match TRBD2. Germline V gives CDR1 SGHKS, CDR2 YYEKEE (reference sequence). The CDR3 extends over 14 amino acids. V lost 6 bases, J lost 8 bases, and 10 bases stayed unmatched.

The chain links TRBV4-1 to TRBJ2-7, with 9 bases aligning to TRBD2. The CDR3 is 15 residues long. Per germline, CDR1 MGHRA and CDR2 YSYEKL. The V and J ends lost 3 bases and 2 bases, in that order; junction bases with no gene match: 5. The CDR3, as DNA: TGCGCCAGCAGCCATGGACTAGCGAGTGCCTACGAGCAGTACTTC. It codes for CASSHGLASAYEQYF.

This rearrangement joins TRBV2 to TRBJ1-2, with TRBD1 as a possible D gene (6 bases). The germline V gene has CDR1 SNHLY and CDR2 FYNNEI. The CDR3 is made up of 13 amino acids. V was clipped by 11 bases and J by 4 bases, with 17 bases between them. The CDR3 DNA reads TGTGCCGGGACTTGGACAGAACTCTATGGCTACACCTTC. This translates into CAGTWTELYGYTF.

The chain combines TRBV12-3 or TRBV12-4 with TRBJ2-5; D ambiguous. CDR3 length equals 13 residues. V shed 2 bases and J shed 2 bases, with 6 bases lying between them. The CDR3 here is CASSLTNQETQYF. The CDR3 bases are TGTGCCAGCAGTTTAACAAATCAAGAGACCCAGTACTTC.

The chain employs TRBV6-2 or TRBV6-3 and TRBJ2-7, with a possible D match to TRBD1 (5 bases). Trimming pared 2 bases from V and 7 bases from J, leaving 12 bases between. Germline loops: CDR1 MNHEY, CDR2 SVGEGT. The CDR3 length is 13 residues. The CDR3: CASSYAAREEQYV. The CDR3 bases are TGTGCCAGCAGTTACGCGGCCAGGGAAGAGCAGTACGTC.

This chain uses TRBV7-9 with TRBJ2-1, with D perhaps being TRBD1 or TRBD2 (5 bases each). Germline assignment: CDR1 SEHNR and CDR2 FQNEAQ (reference sequence). V lost 10 bases, J lost 6 bases, and 22 bases lay in between. CDR3 length equals 15 residues. The CDR3 DNA follows: TGTGCCACCTTAAACGGGGCCTATGGCGGCAATGAGCAGTTCTTC. This gives the protein CATLNGAYGGNEQFF.

Only a few counts were recorded for this clonotype. This rearrangement joins TRBV12-3 or TRBV12-4 to TRBJ1-4; the D gene is possibly TRBD1 (6 bases). The CDR3 runs to 16 residues. With 4 bases removed from V and 3 bases from J, the gap between germline ends came to 15 bases. The CDR3 reads CASSSYTGRANEKLFF. The CDR3 coding sequence is TGTGCCAGCAGTTCTTATACAGGGCGGGCTAATGAAAAACTGTTTTTT.

V gene TRBV18 combines with J gene TRBJ2-3; D remains unclear. From germline, CDR1 is KGHSH and CDR2 LQKENI. The V and J ends lost 3 bases and 0 bases respectively, with 16 bases between them. The CDR3 spans 17 residues. CDR3 coding DNA: TGTGCCAGCTCACCGAGTGAGGCACCAACTAGCACAGATACGCAGTATTTT. Encoded protein: CASSPSEAPTSTDTQYF.

The sample holds a few counts of this clonotype. The chain is built from TRBV7-8 and TRBJ1-5, with D tentatively TRBD1 (5 bases). Per germline, CDR1 SGHVS and CDR2 FQNEAQ. V was pared by 1 base and J by 0 bases, with 7 bases between. This CDR3 comprises 15 residues. In DNA, the CDR3 is TGTGCCAGCAGCTTAGGGACATTTAGCAATCAGCCCCAGCATTTT. Translation gives CASSLGTFSNQPQHF.

This clonotype was detected a few times. V and J are TRBV7-9 and TRBJ2-1; 9 bases agree with TRBD1. The V and J ends lost 5 bases and 6 bases, in that order; junction bases with no gene match: 14. Germline V gene data show CDR1 as SEHNR and CDR2 as FQNEAQ (reference sequence). This CDR3 contains 17 residues. The CDR3 loop reads CASSLEIRDRVSNEQFF. DNA for the CDR3: TGTGCCAGCAGCCTCGAAATCCGGGACAGGGTTAGCAATGAGCAGTTCTTC. The variable domain in full, with the rest retrieved from reference TRBV7-9 and TRBJ2-1, is DTGVSQNPRHKITKRGQNVTFRCDPISEHNRLYWYRQTLGQGPEFLTYFQNEAQLEKSRLLSDRFSAERPKGSFSTLEIQRTEQGDSAMYLCASSLEIRDRVSNEQFFGPGTRLTVL.

This clonotype was counted between two and nine times. The chain has TRBV7-9 and TRBJ2-1; 7 positions agree with TRBD2. The junction had 11 bases not matched to a gene; V was cut back by 3 bases and J by 9 bases. Germline V CDR1 and CDR2: SEHNR, FQNEAQ (reference sequence). This CDR3 spans 15 amino acids. The CDR3 loop is CASSFSSALASEQFF. The CDR3 DNA is TGTGCCAGCAGCTTTTCTTCGGCACTAGCGAGTGAGCAGTTCTTC. Looking up the rest from reference TRBV7-9 and TRBJ2-1 gives the full variable domain: DTGVSQNPRHKITKRGQNVTFRCDPISEHNRLYWYRQTLGQGPEFLTYFQNEAQLEKSRLLSDRFSAERPKGSFSTLEIQRTEQGDSAMYLCASSFSSALASEQFFGPGTRLTVL.

There are a few counts of this clonotype. As DNA, the CDR3 is TGTGCCAGCAGCGCCCGGGGCCTACTCGATGAGCAGTTCTTC. Its protein product is CASSARGLLDEQFF. The V and J genes are TRBV11-3 and TRBJ2-1; possibly TRBD1 or TRBD2 for D (5 bases each). CDR3 size: 14 residues. Trimming removed 5 bases from V and 8 bases from J, with 16 bases in between. CDR1 is SGHNT and CDR2 is YENEEA in the germline V gene.

This clonotype was detected many times. The CDR3 sequence is CASRGGVNTGELFF. The CDR3 DNA follows: TGTGCCAGCAGGGGCGGGGTTAACACCGGGGAGCTGTTTTTT. The chain joins TRBV7-9 to TRBJ2-2; D perhaps matches TRBD2 (6 bases). The CDR3 consists of 14 residues. V was cut by 6 bases and J by 2 bases, with 10 bases left in between. Looked up from germline, CDR1 is SEHNR and CDR2 is FQNEAQ (reference sequence).

This clonotype was recorded a few times. This chain joins TRBV4-1 and TRBJ2-5, with 9 positions matching TRBD1. The CDR3 spans 16 residues. Germline CDR1 is MGHRA and CDR2 is YSYEKL. V trimming: 0 bases; J trimming: 4 bases; junction bases outside the gene matches: 6. For the CDR3, the DNA is TGCGCCAGCAGCCAAGAGATACCACAGGGGGCAGAGACCCAGTACTTC. Its translation: CASSQEIPQGAETQYF.

The chain combines TRBV19 with TRBJ2-2, with D perhaps TRBD1 (6 bases). Germline values: CDR1 LNHDA, CDR2 SQIVND (reference sequence). V was cut by 2 bases and J by 6 bases, with 13 bases left in between. The CDR3 totals 15 residues. CDR3 region: CASSIPGTRSGELFF. The CDR3 nucleotides read TGTGCCAGTAGTATACCCGGGACAAGGTCCGGGGAGCTGTTTTTT.

This clonotype was picked up a small number of times. V usage is TRBV6-1 and J usage is TRBJ1-5, with 7 bases identical to TRBD1. V lost 6 bases, J lost 0 bases, and 5 bases stayed unmatched. Per the germline V gene, CDR1 is MNHNS and CDR2 is SASEGT. There are 15 residues in the CDR3. CDR3: CASRGDSYSNQPQHF. The CDR3 nucleotides are TGTGCCAGCAGGGGGGACAGTTATAGCAATCAGCCCCAGCATTTT.

This chain joins TRBV6-8 and TRBJ1-2; TRBD1 is a possible D gene (6 bases). Per the germline V gene, CDR1 is MNHGY and CDR2 is SAAAGT. This CDR3 has 15 amino acids. Trimming took off 5 bases at V and 9 bases at J, with 22 bases between the two ends. The CDR3 reads CASSHMDSDLLSYTF. Written as DNA, the CDR3 is TGTGCCAGCAGTCACATGGACAGTGATCTCTTAAGCTACACCTTC.